Here is one T cell receptor (beta chain) with its context. What it recognizes is unknown. Some clones are missing from TCRdb's copy, which holds only in-frame ones; the method was immunoSEQ multiplex PCR. The sample gives about 130,000 clones, around 86% of which show up once; 6.3% is in the top ten. Germline V CDR1 and CDR2: SNHLY, FYNNEI. This CDR3 is built from 16 residues. The V gene lost 3 bases and the J gene lost 0 bases, with 14 bases spanning the gap. This specimen belongs to a study of T cell responses to AZD1222 COVID-19 vaccine. The study, taken as a whole, reports: Dominant CD4 TCR responses targeted spike regions 160-218 and 743-854. Donors were largely white British and mainly female; clonal diversity was possibly underestimated. Among AZD1222 vaccinees, only five or six were seropositive at baseline.

The sample here was peripheral blood, taken on day 0 of AZD1222 vaccination. This chain connects TRBV2 to TRBJ1-2; TRBD1 might be the D (5 bases). The source is an adult in good health. CDR3 in amino acids: CASSDIGTATNYGYTF. The CDR3 DNA follows: TGTGCCAGCAGTGATATCGGGACGGCCACTAACTATGGCTACACCTTC.